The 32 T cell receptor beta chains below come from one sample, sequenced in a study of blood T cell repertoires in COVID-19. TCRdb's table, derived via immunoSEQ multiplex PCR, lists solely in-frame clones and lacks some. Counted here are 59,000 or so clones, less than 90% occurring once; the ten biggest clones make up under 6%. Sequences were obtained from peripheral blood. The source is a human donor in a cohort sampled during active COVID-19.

This CDR3 reads CASRVSTAGNQPQHF. The CDR3 bases are TGTGCCAGCAGAGTTTCGACAGCGGGGAATCAGCCCCAGCATTTT. J is TRBJ1-5 and V is TRBV6-5; tentatively, D is TRBD1 (5 bases). This CDR3 is built from 15 residues. Germline V gives CDR1 MNHEY, CDR2 SVGAGI. Trimming removed 6 bases at V and 4 bases at J, with 16 bases between.

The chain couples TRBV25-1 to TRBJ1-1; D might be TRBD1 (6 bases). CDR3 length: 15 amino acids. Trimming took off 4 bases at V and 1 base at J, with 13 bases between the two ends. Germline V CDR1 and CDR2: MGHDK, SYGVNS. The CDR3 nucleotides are TGTGCCAGCAGTGGTGTCACAGGGTCGAACACTGAAGCTTTCTTT. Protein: CASSGVTGSNTEAFF.

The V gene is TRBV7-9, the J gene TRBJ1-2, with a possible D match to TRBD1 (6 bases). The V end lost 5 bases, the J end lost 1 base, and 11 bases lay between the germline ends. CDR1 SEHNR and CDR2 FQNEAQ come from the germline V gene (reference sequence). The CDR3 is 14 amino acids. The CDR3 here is CASSRTALNYGYTF. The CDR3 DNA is TGTGCCAGCAGCCGGACAGCTCTTAACTATGGCTACACCTTC. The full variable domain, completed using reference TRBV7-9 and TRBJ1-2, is DTGVSQNPRHKITKRGQNVTFRCDPISEHNRLYWYRQTLGQGPEFLTYFQNEAQLEKSRLLSDRFSAERPKGSFSTLEIQRTEQGDSAMYLCASSRTALNYGYTFGSGTRLTVV.

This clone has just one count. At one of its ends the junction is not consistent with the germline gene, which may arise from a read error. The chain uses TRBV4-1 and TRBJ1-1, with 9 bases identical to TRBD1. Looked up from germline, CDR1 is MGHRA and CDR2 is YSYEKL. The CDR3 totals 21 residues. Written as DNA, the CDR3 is TGCGCCAGCAGCCAAGTTGGGAACAGGGGGCTAATCCTTCGGGTGAATACTGAAGCTTTCTTT. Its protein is CASSQVGNRGLILRVNTEAFF.

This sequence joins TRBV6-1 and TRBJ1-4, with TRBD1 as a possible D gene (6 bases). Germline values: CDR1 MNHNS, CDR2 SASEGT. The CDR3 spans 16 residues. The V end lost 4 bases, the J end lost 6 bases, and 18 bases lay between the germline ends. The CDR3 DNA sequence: TGTGCCAGCAGTGCCCAACAGGGTTATGCAGATGAAAAACTGTTTTTT. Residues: CASSAQQGYADEKLFF.

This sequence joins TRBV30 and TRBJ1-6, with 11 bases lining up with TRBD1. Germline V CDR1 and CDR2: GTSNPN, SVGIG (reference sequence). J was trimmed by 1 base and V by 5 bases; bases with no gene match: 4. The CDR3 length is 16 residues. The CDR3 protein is CAWGTGGISYNSPLHF. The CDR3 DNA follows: TGTGCCTGGGGGACAGGGGGAATTTCCTATAATTCACCCCTCCACTTT.

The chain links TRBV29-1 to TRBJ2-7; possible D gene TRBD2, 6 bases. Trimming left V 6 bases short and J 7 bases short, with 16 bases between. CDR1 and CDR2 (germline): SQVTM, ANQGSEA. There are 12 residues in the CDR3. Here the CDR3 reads CSVHGGGREQYF. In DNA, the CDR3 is TGCAGCGTCCACGGCGGAGGGAGAGAGCAGTACTTC.

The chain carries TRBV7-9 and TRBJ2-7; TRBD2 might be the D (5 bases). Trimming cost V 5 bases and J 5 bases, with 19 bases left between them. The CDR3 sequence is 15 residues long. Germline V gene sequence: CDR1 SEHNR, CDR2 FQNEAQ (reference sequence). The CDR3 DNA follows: TGTGCCAGCAGCGACCAATTGGGGAGCTCGGACGAGCAGTACTTC. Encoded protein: CASSDQLGSSDEQYF. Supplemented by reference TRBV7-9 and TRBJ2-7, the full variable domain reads DTGVSQNPRHKITKRGQNVTFRCDPISEHNRLYWYRQTLGQGPEFLTYFQNEAQLEKSRLLSDRFSAERPKGSFSTLEIQRTEQGDSAMYLCASSDQLGSSDEQYFGPGTRLTVT.

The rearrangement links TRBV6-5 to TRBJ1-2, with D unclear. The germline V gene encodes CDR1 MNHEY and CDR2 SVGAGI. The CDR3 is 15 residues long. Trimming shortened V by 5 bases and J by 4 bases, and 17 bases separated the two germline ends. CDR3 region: CASSLTPLASYGYTF. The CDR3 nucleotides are TGTGCCAGCAGTCTGACCCCCCTCGCTAGCTATGGCTACACCTTC.

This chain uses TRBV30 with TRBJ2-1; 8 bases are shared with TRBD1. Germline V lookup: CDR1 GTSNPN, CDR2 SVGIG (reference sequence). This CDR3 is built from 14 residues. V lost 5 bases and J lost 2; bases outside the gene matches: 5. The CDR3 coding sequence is TGTGCCTGGGAGAGGACAGGGACCTACAATGAGCAGTTCTTC. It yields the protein CAWERTGTYNEQFF.

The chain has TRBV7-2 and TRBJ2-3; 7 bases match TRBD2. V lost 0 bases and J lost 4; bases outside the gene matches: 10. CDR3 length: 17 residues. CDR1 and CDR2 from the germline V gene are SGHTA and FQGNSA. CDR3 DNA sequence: TGTGCCAGCAGCTTAGCACCGGCGGCGGGGAGGGCAGATACGCAGTATTTT. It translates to CASSLAPAAGRADTQYF.

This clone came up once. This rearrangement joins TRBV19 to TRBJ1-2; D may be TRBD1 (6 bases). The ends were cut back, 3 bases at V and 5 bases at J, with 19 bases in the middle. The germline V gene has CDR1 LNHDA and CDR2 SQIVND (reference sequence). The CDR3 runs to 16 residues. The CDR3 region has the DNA TGTGCCAGTAGTATGTGGGGCAGCAGGGGTCTTTATGGCTACACCTTC. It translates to CASSMWGSRGLYGYTF. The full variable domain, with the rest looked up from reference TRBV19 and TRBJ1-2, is DGGITQSPKYLFRKEGQNVTLSCEQNLNHDAMYWYRQDPGQGLRLIYYSQIVNDFQKGDIAEGYSVSREKKESFPLTVTSAQKNPTAFYLCASSMWGSRGLYGYTFGSGTRLTVV.

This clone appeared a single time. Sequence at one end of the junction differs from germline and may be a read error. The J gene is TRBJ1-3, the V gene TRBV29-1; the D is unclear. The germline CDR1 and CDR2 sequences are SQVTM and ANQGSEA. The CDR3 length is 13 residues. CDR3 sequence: CSVEDPPGSSSHF. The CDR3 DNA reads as TGCAGCGTTGAAGATCCCCCGGGATCTAGTTCCCACTTT.

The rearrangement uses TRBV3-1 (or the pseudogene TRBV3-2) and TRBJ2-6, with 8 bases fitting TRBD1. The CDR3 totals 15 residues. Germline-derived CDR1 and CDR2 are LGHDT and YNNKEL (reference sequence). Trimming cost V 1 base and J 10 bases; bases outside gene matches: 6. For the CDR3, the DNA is TGTGCCAGCAGCCAAGGCGGCGGACAGGGAAACGTCCTGACTTTC. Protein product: CASSQGGGQGNVLTF.

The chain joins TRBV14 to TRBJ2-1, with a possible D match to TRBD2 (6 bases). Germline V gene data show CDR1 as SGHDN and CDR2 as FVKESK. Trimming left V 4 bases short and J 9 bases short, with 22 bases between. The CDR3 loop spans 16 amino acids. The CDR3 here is CASSREGTPLGGEQFF. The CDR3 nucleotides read TGTGCCAGCAGCCGAGAGGGGACCCCTCTGGGGGGTGAGCAGTTCTTC. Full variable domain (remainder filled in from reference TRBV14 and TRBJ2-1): EAGVTQFPSHSVIEKGQTVTLRCDPISGHDNLYWYRRVMGKEIKFLLHFVKESKQDESGMPNNRFLAERTGGTYSTLKVQPAELEDSGVYFCASSREGTPLGGEQFFGPGTRLTVL.

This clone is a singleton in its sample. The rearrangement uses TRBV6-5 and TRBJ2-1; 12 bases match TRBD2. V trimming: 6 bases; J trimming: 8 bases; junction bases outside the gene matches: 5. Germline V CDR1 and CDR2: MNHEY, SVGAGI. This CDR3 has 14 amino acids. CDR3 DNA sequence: TGTGCCAGCAGCAGACTAGCGGGGGTAGATGAGCAGTTCTTC. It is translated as CASSRLAGVDEQFF.

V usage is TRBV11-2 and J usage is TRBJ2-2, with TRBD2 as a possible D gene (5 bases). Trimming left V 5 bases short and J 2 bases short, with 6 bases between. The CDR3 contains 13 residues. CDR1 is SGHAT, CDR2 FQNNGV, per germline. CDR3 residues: CASSRTNTGELFF. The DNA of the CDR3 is TGTGCCAGCAGCCGGACTAACACCGGGGAGCTGTTTTTT.

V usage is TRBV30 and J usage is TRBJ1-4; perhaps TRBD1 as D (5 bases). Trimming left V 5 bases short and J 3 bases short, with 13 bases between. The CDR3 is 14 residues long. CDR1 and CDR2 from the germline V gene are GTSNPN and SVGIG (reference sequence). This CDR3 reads CAWDLGVPNEKLFF. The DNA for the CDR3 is TGTGCCTGGGACCTAGGGGTACCTAATGAAAAACTGTTTTTT.

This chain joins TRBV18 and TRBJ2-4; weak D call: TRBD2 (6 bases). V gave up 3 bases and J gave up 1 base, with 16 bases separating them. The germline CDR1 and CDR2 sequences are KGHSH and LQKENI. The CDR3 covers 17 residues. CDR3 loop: CASSPPTGERAKNIQYF. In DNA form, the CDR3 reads TGTGCCAGCTCACCCCCCACGGGGGAGCGGGCCAAAAACATTCAGTACTTC.

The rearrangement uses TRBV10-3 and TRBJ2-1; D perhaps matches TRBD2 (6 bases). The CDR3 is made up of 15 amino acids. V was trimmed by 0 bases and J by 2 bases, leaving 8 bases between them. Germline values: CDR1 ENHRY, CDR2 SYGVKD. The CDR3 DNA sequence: TGTGCCATCAGTGAGTCTGGGGGGACCTACAATGAGCAGTTCTTC. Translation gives CAISESGGTYNEQFF.

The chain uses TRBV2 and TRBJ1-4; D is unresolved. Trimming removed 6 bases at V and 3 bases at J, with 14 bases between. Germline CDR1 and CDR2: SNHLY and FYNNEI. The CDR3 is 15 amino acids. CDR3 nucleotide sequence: TGTGCCAGCAGACCAACCGGGAGCGCTAATGAAAAACTGTTTTTT. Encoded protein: CASRPTGSANEKLFF. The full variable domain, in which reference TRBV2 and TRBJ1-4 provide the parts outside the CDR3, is EPEVTQTPSHQVTQMGQEVILRCVPISNHLYFYWYRQILGQKVEFLVSFYNNEISEKSEIFDDQFSVERPDGSNFTLKIRSTKLEDSAMYFCASRPTGSANEKLFFGSGTQLSVL.

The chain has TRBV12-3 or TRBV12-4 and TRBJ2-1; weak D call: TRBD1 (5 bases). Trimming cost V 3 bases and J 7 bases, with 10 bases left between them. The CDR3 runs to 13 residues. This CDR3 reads CASSLPGKNEQFF. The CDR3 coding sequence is TGTGCCAGCAGTTTGCCAGGGAAAAATGAGCAGTTCTTC.

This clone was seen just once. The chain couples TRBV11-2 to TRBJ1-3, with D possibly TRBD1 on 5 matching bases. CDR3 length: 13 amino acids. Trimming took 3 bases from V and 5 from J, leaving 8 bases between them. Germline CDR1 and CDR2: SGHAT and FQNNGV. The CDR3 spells CASSLDTRNTIYF. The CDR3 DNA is TGTGCCAGCAGCTTGGACACTAGAAACACCATATATTTT.

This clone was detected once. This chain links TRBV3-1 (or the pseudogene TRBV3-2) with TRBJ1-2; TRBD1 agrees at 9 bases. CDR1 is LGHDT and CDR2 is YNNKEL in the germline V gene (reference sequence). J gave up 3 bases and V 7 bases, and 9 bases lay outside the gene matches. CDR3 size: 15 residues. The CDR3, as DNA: TGTGCCAGCACAGGGACAGGGAGCAGGGACTATGGCTACACCTTC. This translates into CASTGTGSRDYGYTF.

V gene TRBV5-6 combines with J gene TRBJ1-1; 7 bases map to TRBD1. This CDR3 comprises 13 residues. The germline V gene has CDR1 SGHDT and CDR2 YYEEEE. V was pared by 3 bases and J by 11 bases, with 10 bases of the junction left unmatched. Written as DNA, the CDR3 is TGTGCCAGCAGCTCCCGACAGGGCTCATGGGCTTTCTTT. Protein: CASSSRQGSWAFF.

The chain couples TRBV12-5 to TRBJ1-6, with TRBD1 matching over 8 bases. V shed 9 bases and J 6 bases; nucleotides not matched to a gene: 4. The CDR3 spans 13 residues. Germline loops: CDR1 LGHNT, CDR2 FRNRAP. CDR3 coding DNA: TGTGCTAGCTCGACAGGGGTTAATTCACCCCTCCACTTT. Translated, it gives CASSTGVNSPLHF. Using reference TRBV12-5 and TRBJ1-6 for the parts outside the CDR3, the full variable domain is DARVTQTPRHKVTEMGQEVTMRCQPILGHNTVFWYRQTMMQGLELLAYFRNRAPLDDSGMPKDRFSAEMPDATLATLKIQPSEPRDSAVYFCASSTGVNSPLHFGNGTRLTVT.

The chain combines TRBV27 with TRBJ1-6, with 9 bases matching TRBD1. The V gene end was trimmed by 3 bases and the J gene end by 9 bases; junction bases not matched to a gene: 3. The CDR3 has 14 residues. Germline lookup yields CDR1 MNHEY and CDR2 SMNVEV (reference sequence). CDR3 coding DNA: TGTGCCAGCAGTTTCCGGGACAGGGCTTCACCCCTCCACTTT. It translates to CASSFRDRASPLHF.

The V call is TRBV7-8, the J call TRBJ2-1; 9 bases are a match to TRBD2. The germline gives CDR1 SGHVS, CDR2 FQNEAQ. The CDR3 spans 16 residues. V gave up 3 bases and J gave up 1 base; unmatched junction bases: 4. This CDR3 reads CASSFLAGASYNEQFF. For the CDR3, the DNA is TGTGCCAGCAGCTTCTTAGCGGGGGCGTCCTACAATGAGCAGTTCTTC.

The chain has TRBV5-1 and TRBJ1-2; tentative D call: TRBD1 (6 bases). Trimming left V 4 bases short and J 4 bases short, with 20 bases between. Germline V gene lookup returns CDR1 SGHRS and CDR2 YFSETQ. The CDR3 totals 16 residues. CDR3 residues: CASSRGFGGRSYGYTF. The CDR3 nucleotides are TGCGCCAGCAGCAGGGGGTTTGGGGGAAGAAGCTATGGCTACACCTTC.

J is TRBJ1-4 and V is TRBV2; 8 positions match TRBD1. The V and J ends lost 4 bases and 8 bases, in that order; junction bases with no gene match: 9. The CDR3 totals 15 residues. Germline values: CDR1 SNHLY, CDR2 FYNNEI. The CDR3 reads CASSVGQGRLEKLFF. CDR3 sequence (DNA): TGTGCCAGCAGTGTCGGACAGGGACGTCTCGAAAAACTGTTTTTT.

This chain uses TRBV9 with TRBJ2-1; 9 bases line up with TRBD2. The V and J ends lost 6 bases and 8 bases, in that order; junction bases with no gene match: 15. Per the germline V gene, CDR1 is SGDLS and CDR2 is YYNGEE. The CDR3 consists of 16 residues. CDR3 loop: CASNNLPGGGGDEQFF. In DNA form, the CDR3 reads TGTGCCAGCAATAACCTCCCCGGCGGGGGGGGCGATGAGCAGTTCTTC.

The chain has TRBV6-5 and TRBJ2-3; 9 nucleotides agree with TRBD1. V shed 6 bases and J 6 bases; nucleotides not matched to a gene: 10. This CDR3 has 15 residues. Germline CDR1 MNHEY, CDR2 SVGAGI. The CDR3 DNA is TGTGCCAGCAGCGACCGGACAGGGGCGAGGGATACGCAGTATTTT. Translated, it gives CASSDRTGARDTQYF.